Shown below are 16 T cell receptor beta chains from a single sample sequenced in a study of blood T cell repertoires in COVID-19. Method: immunoSEQ multiplex PCR; TCRdb's copy keeps in-frame clones and lacks some. Here the sample spans about 190,000 clones, roughly 89% being singletons. The source material was peripheral blood. Receptors were obtained from a man aged 35-49 years with acute or convalescent COVID-19.

The chain uses TRBV2 and TRBJ1-5; D may be TRBD1 (6 bases). V was shortened by 6 bases and J by 1 base, with 10 bases between the two germline ends. The CDR3 runs 14 residues. Germline CDR1 SNHLY, CDR2 FYNNEI. The CDR3 loop is CASRDSLSNQPQHF. CDR3 sequence (DNA): TGTGCCAGCAGGGACAGTCTAAGCAATCAGCCCCAGCATTTT.

The rearrangement joins TRBV7-9 to TRBJ2-1, with D possibly matching TRBD2 (6 bases). CDR3 length: 16 residues. Germline CDR1 reads SEHNR; CDR2 reads FQNEAQ (reference sequence). The ends were cut back, 6 bases at V and 2 bases at J, with 17 bases in the middle. DNA of the CDR3: TGTGCCAGCAGTCCCTACGGAGGGTCAACCTACAATGAGCAGTTCTTC. This codes for CASSPYGGSTYNEQFF.

The V and J genes are TRBV29-1 and TRBJ1-1; D gene unclear. The CDR3 has 14 residues. V was clipped by 4 bases and J by 3 bases, with 15 bases between them. CDR1 is SQVTM and CDR2 is ANQGSEA in the germline V gene. For the CDR3, the DNA is TGCAGCGTTGTTCCTCAGTCATCGTACACTGAAGCTTTCTTT. The encoded protein is CSVVPQSSYTEAFF.

V is TRBV6-5 and J is TRBJ1-4, with D tentatively TRBD1 (5 bases). CDR1 and CDR2 (germline): MNHEY, SVGAGI. V dropped 7 bases and J dropped 4 bases, with 13 bases sitting between them. The length of the CDR3 is 14 residues. The CDR3 DNA reads as TGTGCCAGCAACCGACAGCGAGATAATGAAAAACTGTTTTTT. This translates into CASNRQRDNEKLFF.

The V call is TRBV18, the J call TRBJ1-2, with TRBD1 matching over 8 bases. The CDR3 has 14 amino acids. Trimming removed 3 bases from V and 2 bases from J; junction bases left unmatched: 2. CDR1 is KGHSH, CDR2 LQKENI, per germline. The CDR3 DNA reads as TGTGCCAGCTCACCGGACAGGGCGAACTATGGCTACACCTTC. This encodes CASSPDRANYGYTF.

The V call is TRBV2, the J call TRBJ2-5; a possible D gene is TRBD2 (5 bases). V gave up 1 base and J gave up 3 bases, with 9 bases separating them. Per the germline V gene, CDR1 is SNHLY and CDR2 is FYNNEI. This CDR3 has 14 residues. The CDR3 sequence is CASSEGLAKETQYF. DNA of the CDR3: TGTGCCAGCAGTGAAGGGCTAGCTAAAGAGACCCAGTACTTC. Looking up the rest from reference TRBV2 and TRBJ2-5 gives the full variable domain: EPEVTQTPSHQVTQMGQEVILRCVPISNHLYFYWYRQILGQKVEFLVSFYNNEISEKSEIFDDQFSVERPDGSNFTLKIRSTKLEDSAMYFCASSEGLAKETQYFGPGTRLLVL.

The chain carries TRBV30 and TRBJ1-6; D might be TRBD1 (5 bases). The germline V gene encodes CDR1 GTSNPN and CDR2 SVGIG (reference sequence). The CDR3 contains 18 residues. Trimming removed 5 bases from V and 5 bases from J, with 25 bases in between. The CDR3 reads CAWGLRQLSTINNSPLHF. Written as DNA, the CDR3 is TGTGCCTGGGGCCTAAGACAGCTTTCCACCATAAATAATTCACCCCTCCACTTT.

The J gene is TRBJ1-5, the V gene TRBV5-6; D is perhaps TRBD1 (6 bases). CDR3 length: 14 amino acids. V gave up 7 bases and J gave up 5 bases, with 16 bases separating them. The V gene's germline CDR1 is SGHDT and CDR2 YYEEEE. DNA of the CDR3: TGTGCCAGCCGATTGCAGGGGATCGATCAGCCCCAGCATTTT. Residues: CASRLQGIDQPQHF.

The count of this clone is one. The chain couples TRBV27 to TRBJ2-7, with 7 bases fitting TRBD1. Trimming removed 2 bases from V and 5 bases from J; junction bases left unmatched: 9. CDR1 MNHEY and CDR2 SMNVEV come from the germline V gene (reference sequence). The CDR3 length is 15 residues. CDR3 nucleotides: TGTGCCAGCAGTTTAATGCAGGGGGATCCCCACGAGCAGTACTTC. Residues: CASSLMQGDPHEQYF.

CDR3 region: CAWSKTGVYEQYF. The DNA of the CDR3 is TGTGCCTGGAGTAAGACAGGGGTCTACGAGCAGTACTTC. The rearrangement links TRBV30 to TRBJ2-7, with 8 bases fitting TRBD1. The CDR3 runs 13 residues. The junction had 3 bases not matched to a gene; V was cut back by 2 bases and J by 3 bases. Germline CDR1 and CDR2: GTSNPN and SVGIG (reference sequence).

V is TRBV5-1 and J is TRBJ1-3, with D possibly TRBD1 on 6 matching bases. The V gene's germline CDR1 is SGHRS and CDR2 YFSETQ. This CDR3 spans 14 amino acids. Trimming took 4 bases from V and 4 from J, leaving 12 bases between them. For the CDR3, the DNA is TGCGCCAGCAGCCCGTCGGACAGCGGAAACACCATATATTTT. Its protein product is CASSPSDSGNTIYF.

The chain has TRBV10-1 and TRBJ2-2; 14 bases fit TRBD2. V shed 4 bases and J 1 base; nucleotides not matched to a gene: 5. This CDR3 is 18 amino acids long. Germline loops: CDR1 WNHNN, CDR2 SYGVQD (reference sequence). DNA of the CDR3: TGCGCCAGCAGTGCTCCGGGACTAGCGGGGGAGAACACCGGGGAGCTGTTTTTT. Translating gives CASSAPGLAGENTGELFF.

This chain's CDR3 is CASSYSGGRGEAFF. DNA of the CDR3: TGTGCCAGCAGTTATTCAGGGGGCAGAGGAGAAGCGTTCTTC. This rearrangement joins TRBV6-5 to TRBJ2-1; 8 bases map to TRBD1. This CDR3 is 14 amino acids long. The J segment lost 15 bases and the V segment lost 3 bases, leaving 13 bases of the junction unmatched. Germline CDR1 is MNHEY and CDR2 is SVGAGI.

The gene calls are TRBV5-6 and TRBJ1-6; perhaps TRBD1 as D (5 bases). V was shortened by 4 bases and J by 7 bases, with 9 bases between the two germline ends. Germline V gene data show CDR1 as SGHDT and CDR2 as YYEEEE. The CDR3 has 13 amino acids. The CDR3 loop reads CASSPDRNSPLHF. The CDR3 nucleotides are TGTGCCAGCAGCCCTGACAGAAATTCACCCCTCCACTTT.

The J gene is TRBJ1-6, the V gene TRBV24-1; tentatively, D is TRBD1 (5 bases). V lost 4 bases and J lost 9, with 9 bases in between. Germline lookup yields CDR1 KGHDR and CDR2 SFDVKD. The CDR3 covers 13 residues. CDR3 loop: CATSDRAGSPLHF. The DNA of the CDR3 is TGTGCCACCAGTGACAGGGCAGGTTCACCCCTCCACTTT.

The chain has TRBV30 and TRBJ1-2; tentatively, D is TRBD1 (5 bases). The germline V gene encodes CDR1 GTSNPN and CDR2 SVGIG (reference sequence). The CDR3 length is 13 residues. The germline V and J ends were trimmed by 4 bases and 6 bases, with 15 bases remaining between them. The CDR3 is CAWTPSGKDGYTF. The CDR3 DNA follows: TGTGCCTGGACCCCTTCAGGGAAGGATGGCTACACCTTC.